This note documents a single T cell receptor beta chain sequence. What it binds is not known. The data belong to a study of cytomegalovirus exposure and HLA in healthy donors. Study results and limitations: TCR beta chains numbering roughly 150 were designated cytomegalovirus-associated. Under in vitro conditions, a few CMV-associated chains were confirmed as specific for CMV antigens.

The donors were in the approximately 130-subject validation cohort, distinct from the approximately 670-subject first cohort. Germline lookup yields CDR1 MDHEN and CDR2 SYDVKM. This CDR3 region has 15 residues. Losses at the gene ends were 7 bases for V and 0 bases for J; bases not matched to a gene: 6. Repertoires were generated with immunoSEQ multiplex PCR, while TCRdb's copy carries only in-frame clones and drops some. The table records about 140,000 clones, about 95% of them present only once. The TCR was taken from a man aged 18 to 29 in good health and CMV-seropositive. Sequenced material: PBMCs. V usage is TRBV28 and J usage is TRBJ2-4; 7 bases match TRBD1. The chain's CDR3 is CASKNRGLAKNIQYF. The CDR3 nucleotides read TGTGCCAGCAAAAACAGGGGCCTAGCCAAAAACATTCAGTACTTC.